This TCR beta chain was captured in a study of blood T cell repertoires in COVID-19. Clones were read by immunoSEQ multiplex PCR, and TCRdb kept only the in-frame ones, dropping some. The table records some 320,000 clones, roughly nine tenths of them present only once. Germline trimming cut 5 bases from V and 4 bases from J; bases unmatched to any gene: 3. The CDR3 runs to 14 residues. Germline V gene lookup returns CDR1 MNHEY and CDR2 SMNVEV (reference sequence). V usage is TRBV27 and J usage is TRBJ2-1, with TRBD2 matching over 9 bases. Sequencing was carried out using PBMCs or T cells enriched from blood (not recorded which). The source of this sequence is a man aged 60 to 75 who had recovered from COVID-19. The CDR3, as DNA: TGTGCCAGCAGTCTCCTAGCGGGATACAATGAGCAGTTCTTC. Protein product: CASSLLAGYNEQFF.